The clone carrying this TCR beta chain was seen repeatedly, ten times or more. Its antigen is still unknown. These data originate in a study of T cells in Graves' hyperthyroidism and ophthalmopathy. No progression to ophthalmopathy during 18 months of follow-up defined stable disease. Hyperthyroidism was newly diagnosed in patients aged 18 to 65 (duration under 2 months). Study findings and constraints: Blood also carried most thyroid clonotypes expanded above 0.001.

There were TCR beta CDR3 regions amplified from RNA transcripts. First-round RT-PCR targeting the TCR CDR3 was performed with the HTBI primer set. MiXCR, applied by TCRdb to the multiplex PCR reads, yields one record per CDR3 protein. This table holds fewer than 750,000 distinct CDR3 sequences, roughly 46% found once. The germline CDR1 and CDR2 sequences are ENHRY and SYGVKD. CDR3 length: 13 amino acids. The J segment lost 6 bases and the V segment lost 6 bases, leaving 8 bases of the junction unmatched. The chain joins TRBV10-3 to TRBJ2-7, with 7 bases fitting TRBD2. Input material: peripheral blood or thyroid tissue (not recorded which). The receptor comes from a woman aged 18-29 years with Graves' hyperthyroidism. CDR3 nucleotide sequence: TGTGCCATCAGACCCGGGGTAGCGGGCGAGCAGTACTTC. Its protein product is CAIRPGVAGEQYF.